This entry lists 5 T cell receptor beta chains sequenced from one sample in a study of response to subunit inactivated influenza vaccine. TCRdb re-called the RT-PCR reads with MiXCR, one entry per CDR3 protein. The table lists under 750,000 distinct CDR3 sequences, over 9.5% of them singletons. Sequencing used PBMCs from blood, obtained on the day of vaccination. All receptors derive from a man over 45 who received an inactivated influenza vaccine.

V usage is TRBV29-1 and J usage is TRBJ2-1; D gene uncertain. The length of the CDR3 is 14 residues. Germline CDR1 reads SQVTM; CDR2 reads ANQGSEA. V was pared by 4 bases and J by 0 bases, with 10 bases between. CDR3 residues: CSVVVASSYNEQFF. CDR3 DNA sequence: TGCAGCGTTGTGGTGGCGAGCTCCTACAATGAGCAGTTCTTC.

The genes are TRBV5-1 and TRBJ2-6; TRBD1 is a possible D gene (5 bases). The germline V and J ends were trimmed by 4 bases and 4 bases, with 12 bases remaining between them. CDR3 length equals 15 residues. CDR1 is SGHRS and CDR2 is YFSETQ in the germline V gene. In DNA form, the CDR3 reads TGCGCCAGCAGCGGGGCGGTGTACGGGGCCAACGTCCTGACTTTC. It encodes CASSGAVYGANVLTF.

The J gene is TRBJ2-7, the V gene TRBV6-5; D possibly corresponds to TRBD2 (6 bases). CDR1 and CDR2 (germline): MNHEY, SVGAGI. The V and J ends lost 2 bases and 4 bases respectively, with 15 bases between them. The CDR3 runs 15 residues. The CDR3, as DNA: TGTGCCAGCAGTTACCAGCCCCGGGGGTCGTACGAGCAGTACTTC. It translates to CASSYQPRGSYEQYF.

This clonotype has just a few counts. The chain couples TRBV5-6 to TRBJ2-5; D is possibly TRBD2 (6 bases). V was shortened by 4 bases and J by 5 bases, with 18 bases between the two germline ends. Germline V gene lookup returns CDR1 SGHDT and CDR2 YYEEEE. The CDR3 length is 15 residues. The CDR3 DNA reads as TGTGCCAGCAGCCGTCCGGGCGGGAATGATGAGACCCAGTACTTC. It translates to CASSRPGGNDETQYF.

This clonotype has a handful of counts. J is TRBJ1-1 and V is TRBV20-1, with no clear D. The CDR3 runs to 13 residues. Germline V lookup: CDR1 DFQATT, CDR2 SNEGSKA (reference sequence). Trimming pared 7 bases from V and 5 bases from J, leaving 17 bases between. CDR3 in amino acids: CSGASYERTEAFF. The CDR3 DNA sequence: TGCAGTGGGGCCAGCTATGAACGGACTGAAGCTTTCTTT.